This T cell receptor (beta chain) was profiled in a study of blood T cell repertoires in COVID-19. Produced via immunoSEQ multiplex PCR; TCRdb's table is partial and in-frame only. This repertoire shows about 300,000 clones, approximately 86% found once; its top ten account for about 1.2%. The CDR3 length is 19 residues. Unmatched junction bases numbered 21, after V lost 5 bases and J lost 3 bases. Germline V gene sequence: CDR1 LNHNV, CDR2 YYDKDF (reference sequence). The receptor was derived from a man between 65 and 85 years old with acute or convalescent COVID-19. Sample: peripheral blood. This sequence joins TRBV15 and TRBJ2-7, with 8 bases lining up with TRBD1. The CDR3 here is CATSVGFDQGQGDYYEQYF. DNA of the CDR3: TGTGCCACCAGCGTAGGATTCGACCAAGGACAGGGTGATTACTACGAGCAGTACTTC.